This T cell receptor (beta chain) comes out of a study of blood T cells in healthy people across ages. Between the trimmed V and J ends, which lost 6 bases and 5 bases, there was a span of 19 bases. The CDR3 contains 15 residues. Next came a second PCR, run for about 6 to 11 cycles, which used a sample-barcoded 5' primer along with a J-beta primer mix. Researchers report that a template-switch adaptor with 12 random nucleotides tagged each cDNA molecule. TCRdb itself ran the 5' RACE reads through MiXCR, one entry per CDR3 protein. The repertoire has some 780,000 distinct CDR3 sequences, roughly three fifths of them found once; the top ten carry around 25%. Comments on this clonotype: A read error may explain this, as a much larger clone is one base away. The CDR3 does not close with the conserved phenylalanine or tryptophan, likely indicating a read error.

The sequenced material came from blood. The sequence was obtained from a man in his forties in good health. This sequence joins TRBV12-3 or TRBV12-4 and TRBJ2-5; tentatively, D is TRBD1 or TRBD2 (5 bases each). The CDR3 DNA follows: TGTGCCAGCAGCCCCGAAGTGTGGGGGTCGGAGACCCAGTACTCC. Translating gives CASSPEVWGSETQYS.